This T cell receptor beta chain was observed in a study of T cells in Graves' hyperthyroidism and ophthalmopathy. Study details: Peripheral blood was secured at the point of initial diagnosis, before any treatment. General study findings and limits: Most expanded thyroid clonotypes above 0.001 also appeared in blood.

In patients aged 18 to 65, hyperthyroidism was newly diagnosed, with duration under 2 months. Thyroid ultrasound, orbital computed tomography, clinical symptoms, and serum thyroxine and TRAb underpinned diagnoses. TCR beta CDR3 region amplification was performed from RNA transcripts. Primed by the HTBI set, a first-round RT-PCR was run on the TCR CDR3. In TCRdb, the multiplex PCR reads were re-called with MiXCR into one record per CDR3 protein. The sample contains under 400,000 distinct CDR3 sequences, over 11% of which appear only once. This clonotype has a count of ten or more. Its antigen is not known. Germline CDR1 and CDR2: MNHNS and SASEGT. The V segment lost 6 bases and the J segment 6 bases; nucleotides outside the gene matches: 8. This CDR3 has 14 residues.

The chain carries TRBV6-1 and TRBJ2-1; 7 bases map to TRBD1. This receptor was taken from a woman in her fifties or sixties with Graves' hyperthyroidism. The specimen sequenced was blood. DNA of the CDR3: TGTGCCAGCAGCATCCGGCCAGGGGGCAATGAGCAGTTCTTC. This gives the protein CASSIRPGGNEQFF.